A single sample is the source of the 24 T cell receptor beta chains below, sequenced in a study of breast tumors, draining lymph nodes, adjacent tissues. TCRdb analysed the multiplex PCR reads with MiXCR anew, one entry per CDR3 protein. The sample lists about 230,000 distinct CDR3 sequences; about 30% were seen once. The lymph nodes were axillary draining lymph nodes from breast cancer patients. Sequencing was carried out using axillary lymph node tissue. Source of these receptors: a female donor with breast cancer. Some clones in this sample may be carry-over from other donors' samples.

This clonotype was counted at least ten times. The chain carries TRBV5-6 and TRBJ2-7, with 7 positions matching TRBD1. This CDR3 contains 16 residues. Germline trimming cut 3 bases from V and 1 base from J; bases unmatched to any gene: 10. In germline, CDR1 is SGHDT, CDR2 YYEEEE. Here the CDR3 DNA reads TGTGCCAGCAGCTACTTTTCAGGGGGATTGTCCTACGAGCAGTACTTC. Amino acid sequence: CASSYFSGGLSYEQYF.

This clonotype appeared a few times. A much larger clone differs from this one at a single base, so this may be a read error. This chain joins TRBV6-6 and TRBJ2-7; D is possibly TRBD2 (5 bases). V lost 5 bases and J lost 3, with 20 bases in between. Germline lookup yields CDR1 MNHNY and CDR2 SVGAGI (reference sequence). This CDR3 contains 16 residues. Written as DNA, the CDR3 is TGTGCCAGCAGTCGGGGAGACCGAACGTTTTACTACGAGCAGTACTTC. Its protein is CASSRGDRTFYYEQYF.

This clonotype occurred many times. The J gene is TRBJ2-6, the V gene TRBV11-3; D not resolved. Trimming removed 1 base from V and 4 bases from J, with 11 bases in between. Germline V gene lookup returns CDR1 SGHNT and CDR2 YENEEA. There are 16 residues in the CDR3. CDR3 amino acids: CASSLGNHAGANVLTF. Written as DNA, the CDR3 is TGTGCCAGCAGCTTAGGAAATCACGCAGGGGCCAACGTCCTGACTTTC.

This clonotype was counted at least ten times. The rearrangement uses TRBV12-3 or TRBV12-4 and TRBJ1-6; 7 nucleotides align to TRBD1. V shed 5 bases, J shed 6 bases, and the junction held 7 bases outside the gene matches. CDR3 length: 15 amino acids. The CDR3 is CASSTRQGINSPLHF. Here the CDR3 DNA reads TGTGCCAGCAGTACCCGACAGGGTATTAATTCACCCCTCCACTTT.

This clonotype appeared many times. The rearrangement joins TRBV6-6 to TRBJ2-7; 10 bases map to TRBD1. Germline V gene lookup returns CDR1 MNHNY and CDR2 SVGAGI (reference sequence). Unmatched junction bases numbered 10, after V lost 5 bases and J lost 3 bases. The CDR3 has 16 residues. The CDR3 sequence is CASSDSPGQGFYEQYF. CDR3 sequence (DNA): TGTGCCAGCAGTGACAGCCCGGGACAGGGGTTCTACGAGCAGTACTTC.

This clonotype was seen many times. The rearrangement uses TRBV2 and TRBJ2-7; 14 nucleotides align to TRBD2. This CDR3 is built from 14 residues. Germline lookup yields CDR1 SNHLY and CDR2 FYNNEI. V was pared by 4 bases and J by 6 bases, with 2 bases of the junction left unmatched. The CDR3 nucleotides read TGTGCCAGCAGTGCGGGACTAGCGGGGGCCGAGCAGTACTTC. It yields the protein CASSAGLAGAEQYF.

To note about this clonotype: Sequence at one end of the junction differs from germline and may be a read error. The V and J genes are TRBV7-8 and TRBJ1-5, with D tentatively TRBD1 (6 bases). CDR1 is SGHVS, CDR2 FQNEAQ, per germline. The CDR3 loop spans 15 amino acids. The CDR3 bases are TGTGCCAGCAGCATAGCTCAGACAGGCAGGCAGCTCCAGCATTTT. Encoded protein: CASSIAQTGRQLQHF.

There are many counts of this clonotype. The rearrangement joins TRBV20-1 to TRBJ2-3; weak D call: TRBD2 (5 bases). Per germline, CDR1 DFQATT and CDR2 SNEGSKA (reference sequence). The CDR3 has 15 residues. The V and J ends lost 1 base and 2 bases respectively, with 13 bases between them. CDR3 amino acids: CSARAPAVTTDTQYF. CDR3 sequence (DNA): TGCAGTGCTAGAGCTCCAGCGGTTACCACAGATACGCAGTATTTT.

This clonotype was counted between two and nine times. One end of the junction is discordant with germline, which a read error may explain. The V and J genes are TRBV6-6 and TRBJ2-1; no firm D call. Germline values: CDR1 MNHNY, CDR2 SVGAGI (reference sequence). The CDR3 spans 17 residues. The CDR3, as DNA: TGTGCCAGCAGTCACTCCTATACTAAGGTACGCGGCAATGAGCAGTTCTTC. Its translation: CASSHSYTKVRGNEQFF.

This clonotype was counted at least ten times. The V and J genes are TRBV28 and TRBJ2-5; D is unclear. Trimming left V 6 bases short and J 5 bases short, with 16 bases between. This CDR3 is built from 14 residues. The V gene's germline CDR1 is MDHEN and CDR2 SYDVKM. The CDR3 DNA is TGTGCCAGCAGGGGCACCCGCTCCAGCGAGACCCAGTACTTC. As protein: CASRGTRSSETQYF.

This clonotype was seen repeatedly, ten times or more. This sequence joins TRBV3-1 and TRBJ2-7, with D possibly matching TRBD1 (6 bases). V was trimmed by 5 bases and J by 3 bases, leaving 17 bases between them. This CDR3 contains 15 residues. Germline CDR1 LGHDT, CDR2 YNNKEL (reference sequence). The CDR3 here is CASSRKSGQIYEQYF. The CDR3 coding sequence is TGTGCCAGCAGCAGAAAATCCGGACAGATCTACGAGCAGTACTTC.

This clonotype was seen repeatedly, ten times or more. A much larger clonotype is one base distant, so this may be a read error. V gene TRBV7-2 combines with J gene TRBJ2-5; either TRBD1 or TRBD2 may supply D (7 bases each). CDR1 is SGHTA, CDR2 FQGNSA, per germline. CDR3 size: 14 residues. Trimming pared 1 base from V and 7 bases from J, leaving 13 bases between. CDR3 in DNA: TGTGCCAGCAGCTTAGATCAGGGGGGGGGGACCCAGTACTTC. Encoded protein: CASSLDQGGGTQYF.

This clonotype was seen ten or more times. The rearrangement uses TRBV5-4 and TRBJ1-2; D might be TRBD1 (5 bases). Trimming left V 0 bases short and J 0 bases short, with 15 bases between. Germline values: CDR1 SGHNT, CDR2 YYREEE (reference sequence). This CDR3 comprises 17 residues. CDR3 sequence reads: CASSLGGRALPNYGYTF. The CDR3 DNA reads TGTGCCAGCAGCTTGGGTGGCAGGGCCCTGCCTAACTATGGCTACACCTTC.

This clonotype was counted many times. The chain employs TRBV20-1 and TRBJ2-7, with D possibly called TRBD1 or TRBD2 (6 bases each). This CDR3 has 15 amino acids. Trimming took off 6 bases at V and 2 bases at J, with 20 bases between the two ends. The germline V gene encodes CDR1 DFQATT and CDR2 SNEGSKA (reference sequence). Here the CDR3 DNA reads TGCAGTGCCGAGCAAGGGGGGCAGGAACCCTACGAGCAGTACTTC. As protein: CSAEQGGQEPYEQYF.

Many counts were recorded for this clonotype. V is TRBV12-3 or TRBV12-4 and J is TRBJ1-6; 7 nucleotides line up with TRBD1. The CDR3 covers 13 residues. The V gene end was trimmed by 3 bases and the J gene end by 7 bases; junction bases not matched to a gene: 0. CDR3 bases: TGTGCCAGCAGTTTGACAGGGAATTCACCCCTCCACTTT. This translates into CASSLTGNSPLHF.

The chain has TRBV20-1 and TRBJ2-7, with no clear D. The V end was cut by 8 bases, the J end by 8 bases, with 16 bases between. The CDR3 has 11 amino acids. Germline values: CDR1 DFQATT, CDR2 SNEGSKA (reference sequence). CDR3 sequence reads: CSSIPMGKQYF. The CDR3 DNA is TGCAGTAGTATTCCCATGGGTAAGCAGTACTTC.

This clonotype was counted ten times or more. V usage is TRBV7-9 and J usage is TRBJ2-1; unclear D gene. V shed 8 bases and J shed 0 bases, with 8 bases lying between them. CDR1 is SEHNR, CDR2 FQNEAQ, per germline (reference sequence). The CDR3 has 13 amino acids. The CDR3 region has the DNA TGTGCCAGCTTTGAGAGCTCCTACAATGAGCAGTTCTTC. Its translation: CASFESSYNEQFF.

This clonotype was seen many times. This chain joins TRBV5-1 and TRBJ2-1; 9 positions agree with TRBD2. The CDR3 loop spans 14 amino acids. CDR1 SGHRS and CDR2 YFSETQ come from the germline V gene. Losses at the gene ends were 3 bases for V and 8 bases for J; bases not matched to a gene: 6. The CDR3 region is CASSSSGRIDEQFF. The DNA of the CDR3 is TGCGCCAGCAGCTCCAGCGGGAGGATCGATGAGCAGTTCTTC.

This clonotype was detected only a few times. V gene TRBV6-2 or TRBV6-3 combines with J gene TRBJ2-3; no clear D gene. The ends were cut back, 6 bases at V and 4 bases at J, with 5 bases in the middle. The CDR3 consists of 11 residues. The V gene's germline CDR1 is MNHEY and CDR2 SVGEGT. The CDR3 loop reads CASRLSDTQYF. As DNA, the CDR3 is TGTGCCAGCAGACTATCAGATACGCAGTATTTT.

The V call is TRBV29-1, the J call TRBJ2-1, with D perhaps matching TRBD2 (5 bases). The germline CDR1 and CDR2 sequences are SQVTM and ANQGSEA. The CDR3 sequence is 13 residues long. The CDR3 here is CSAWRTHYNEQFF. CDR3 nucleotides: TGCAGTGCCTGGAGGACTCATTACAATGAGCAGTTCTTC.

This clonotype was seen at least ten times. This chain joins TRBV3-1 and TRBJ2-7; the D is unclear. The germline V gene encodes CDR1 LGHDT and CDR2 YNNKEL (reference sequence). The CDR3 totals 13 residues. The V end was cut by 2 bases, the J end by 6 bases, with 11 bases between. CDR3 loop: CASSQLDGLEQYF. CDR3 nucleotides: TGTGCCAGCAGCCAACTTGACGGCCTCGAGCAGTACTTC.

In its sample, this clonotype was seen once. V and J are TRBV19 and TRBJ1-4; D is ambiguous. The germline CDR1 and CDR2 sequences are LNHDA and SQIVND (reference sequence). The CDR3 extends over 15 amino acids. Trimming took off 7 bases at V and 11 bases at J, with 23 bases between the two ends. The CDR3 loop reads CASTGREGVSRKLFF. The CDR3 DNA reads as TGTGCCAGTACCGGGAGGGAGGGAGTTAGTCGGAAACTGTTTTTT.

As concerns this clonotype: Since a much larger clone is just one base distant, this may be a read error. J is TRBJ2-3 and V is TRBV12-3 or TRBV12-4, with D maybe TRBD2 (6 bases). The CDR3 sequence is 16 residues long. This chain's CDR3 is CAGSFAAGGRTDTQYF. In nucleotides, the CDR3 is TGTGCCGGCAGTTTCGCGGCTGGTGGGAGGACAGATACGCAGTATTTT.

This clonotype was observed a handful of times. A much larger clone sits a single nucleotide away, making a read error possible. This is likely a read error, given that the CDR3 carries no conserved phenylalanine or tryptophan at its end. The CDR3 here is CASSRAPGRETQYL. CDR3 sequence (DNA): TGTGCCAGCAGCCGGGCCCCAGGGAGAGAGACCCAGTACCTC. This sequence joins TRBV7-9 and TRBJ2-5; the D gene could be TRBD1 or TRBD2 (5 bases each). CDR1 and CDR2 from the germline V gene are SEHNR and FQNEAQ (reference sequence). This CDR3 comprises 14 residues. The V and J ends lost 5 bases and 4 bases respectively, with 14 bases between them.